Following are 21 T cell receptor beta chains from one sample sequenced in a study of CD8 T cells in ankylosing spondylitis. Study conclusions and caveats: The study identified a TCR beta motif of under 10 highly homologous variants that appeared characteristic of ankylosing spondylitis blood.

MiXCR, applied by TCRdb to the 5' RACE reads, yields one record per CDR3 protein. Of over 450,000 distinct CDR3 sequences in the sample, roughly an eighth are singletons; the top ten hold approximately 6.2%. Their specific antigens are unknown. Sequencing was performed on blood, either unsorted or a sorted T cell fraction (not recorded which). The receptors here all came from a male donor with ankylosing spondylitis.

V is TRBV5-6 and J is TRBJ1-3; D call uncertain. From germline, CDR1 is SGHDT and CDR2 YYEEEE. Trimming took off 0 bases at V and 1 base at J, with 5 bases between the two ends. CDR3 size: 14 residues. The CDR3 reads CASSLVKSGNTIYF. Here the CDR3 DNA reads TGTGCCAGCAGCTTGGTGAAATCTGGAAACACCATATATTTT.

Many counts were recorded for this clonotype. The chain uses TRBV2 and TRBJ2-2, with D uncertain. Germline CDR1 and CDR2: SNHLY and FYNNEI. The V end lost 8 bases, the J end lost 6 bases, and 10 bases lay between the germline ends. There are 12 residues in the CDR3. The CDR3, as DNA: TGTGCCAGCCTCCCCGTTCCCGGGGAGCTGTTTTTT. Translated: CASLPVPGELFF.

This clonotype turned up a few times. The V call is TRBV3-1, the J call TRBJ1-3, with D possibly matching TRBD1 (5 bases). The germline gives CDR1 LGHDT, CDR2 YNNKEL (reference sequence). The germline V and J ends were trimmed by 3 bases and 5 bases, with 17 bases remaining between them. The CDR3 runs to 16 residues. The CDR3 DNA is TGTGCCAGCAGCCATGGTCCCGGGGACGGAAGAAACACCATATATTTT. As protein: CASSHGPGDGRNTIYF.

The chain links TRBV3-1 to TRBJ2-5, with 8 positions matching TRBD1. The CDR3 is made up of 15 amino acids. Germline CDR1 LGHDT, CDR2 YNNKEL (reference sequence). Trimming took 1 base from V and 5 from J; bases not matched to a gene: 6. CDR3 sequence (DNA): TGTGCCAGCAGCCAAGGCCACAGGGGGAGTGAGACCCAGTACTTC. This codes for CASSQGHRGSETQYF.

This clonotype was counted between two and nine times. CDR3 loop: CASSPLAGGRPYEQYF. The CDR3 region has the DNA TGTGCCAGCAGTCCTTTAGCGGGAGGACGCCCCTACGAGCAGTACTTC. This chain joins TRBV27 and TRBJ2-7, with TRBD2 identical over 10 bases. The V gene end was trimmed by 5 bases and the J gene end by 2 bases; junction bases not matched to a gene: 9. This CDR3 contains 16 residues. Per the germline V gene, CDR1 is MNHEY and CDR2 is SMNVEV (reference sequence).

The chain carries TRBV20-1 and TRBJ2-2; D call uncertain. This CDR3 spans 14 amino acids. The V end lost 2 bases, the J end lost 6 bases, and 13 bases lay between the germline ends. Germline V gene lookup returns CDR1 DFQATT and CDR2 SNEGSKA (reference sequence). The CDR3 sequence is CSARLTGSAGELFF. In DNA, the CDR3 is TGCAGTGCTAGACTAACCGGTTCGGCCGGGGAGCTGTTTTTT.

CDR3 DNA sequence: TGTGCCAGCAGCCCCTACAGCCTTGGAGAAGCTTTCTTT. Translation: CASSPYSLGEAFF. V usage is TRBV5-6 and J usage is TRBJ1-1; unclear D gene. This CDR3 has 13 amino acids. V lost 4 bases to trimming and J lost 8 bases, with 15 bases between them. The germline V gene encodes CDR1 SGHDT and CDR2 YYEEEE.

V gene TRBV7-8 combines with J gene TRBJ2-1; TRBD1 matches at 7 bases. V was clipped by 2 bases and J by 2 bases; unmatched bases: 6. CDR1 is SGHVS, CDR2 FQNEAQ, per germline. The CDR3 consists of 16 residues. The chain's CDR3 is CASSLPKGGAYNEQFF. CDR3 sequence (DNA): TGTGCCAGCAGCTTACCCAAAGGGGGCGCCTACAATGAGCAGTTCTTC.

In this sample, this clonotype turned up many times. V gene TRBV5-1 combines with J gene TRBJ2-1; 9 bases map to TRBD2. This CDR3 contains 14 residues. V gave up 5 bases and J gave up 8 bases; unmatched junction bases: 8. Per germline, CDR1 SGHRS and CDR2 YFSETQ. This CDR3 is CASREASGIYEQFF. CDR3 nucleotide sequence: TGCGCCAGCAGGGAGGCTAGCGGGATCTATGAGCAGTTCTTC.

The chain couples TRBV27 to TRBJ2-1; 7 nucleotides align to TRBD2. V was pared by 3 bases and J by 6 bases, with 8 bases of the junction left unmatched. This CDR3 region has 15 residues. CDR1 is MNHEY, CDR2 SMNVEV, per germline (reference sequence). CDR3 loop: CASSLRGLLPNEQFF. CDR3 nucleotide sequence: TGTGCCAGCAGTTTGCGGGGACTACTTCCCAATGAGCAGTTCTTC.

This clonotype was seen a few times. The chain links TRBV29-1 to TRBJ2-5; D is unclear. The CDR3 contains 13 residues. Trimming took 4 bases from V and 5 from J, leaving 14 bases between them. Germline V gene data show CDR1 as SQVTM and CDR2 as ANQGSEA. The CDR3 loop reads CSVGRVDGETQYF. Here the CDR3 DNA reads TGCAGCGTTGGACGGGTCGACGGGGAGACCCAGTACTTC.

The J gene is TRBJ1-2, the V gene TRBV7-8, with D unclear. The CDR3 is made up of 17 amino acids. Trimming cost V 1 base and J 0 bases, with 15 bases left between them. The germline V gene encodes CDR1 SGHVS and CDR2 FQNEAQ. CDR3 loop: CASSLGSTPTSNYGYTF. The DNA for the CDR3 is TGTGCCAGCAGCTTAGGATCCACTCCTACCTCTAACTATGGCTACACCTTC.

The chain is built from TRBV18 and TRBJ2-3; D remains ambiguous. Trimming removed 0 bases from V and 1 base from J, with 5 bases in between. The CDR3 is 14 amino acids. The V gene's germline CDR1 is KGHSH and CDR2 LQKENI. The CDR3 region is CASSPPLRTDTQYF. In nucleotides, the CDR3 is TGTGCCAGCTCACCACCTTTACGCACAGATACGCAGTATTTT.

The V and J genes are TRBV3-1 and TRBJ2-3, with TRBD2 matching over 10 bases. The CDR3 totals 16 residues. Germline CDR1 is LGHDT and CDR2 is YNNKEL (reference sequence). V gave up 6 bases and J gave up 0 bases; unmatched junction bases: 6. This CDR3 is CASSYRLAGSTDTQYF. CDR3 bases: TGTGCCAGCAGTTATAGACTAGCGGGTAGCACAGATACGCAGTATTTT.

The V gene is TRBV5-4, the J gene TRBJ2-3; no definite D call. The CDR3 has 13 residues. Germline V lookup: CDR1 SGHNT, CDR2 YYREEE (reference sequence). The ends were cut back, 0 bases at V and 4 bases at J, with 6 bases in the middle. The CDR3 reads CASSLGYADTQYF. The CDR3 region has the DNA TGTGCCAGCAGCTTGGGTTACGCAGATACGCAGTATTTT.

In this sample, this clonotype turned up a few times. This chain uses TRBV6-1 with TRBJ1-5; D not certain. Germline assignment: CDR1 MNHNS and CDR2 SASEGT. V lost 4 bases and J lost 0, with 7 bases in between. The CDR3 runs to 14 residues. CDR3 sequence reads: CASSGQISNQPQHF. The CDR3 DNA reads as TGTGCCAGCAGTGGGCAGATTAGCAATCAGCCCCAGCATTTT.

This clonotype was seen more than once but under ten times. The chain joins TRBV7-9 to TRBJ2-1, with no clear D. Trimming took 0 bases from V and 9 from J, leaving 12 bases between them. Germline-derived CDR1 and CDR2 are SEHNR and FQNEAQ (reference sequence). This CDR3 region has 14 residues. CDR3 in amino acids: CASSLAVTWGEQFF. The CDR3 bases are TGTGCCAGCAGCTTAGCGGTAACTTGGGGTGAGCAGTTCTTC.

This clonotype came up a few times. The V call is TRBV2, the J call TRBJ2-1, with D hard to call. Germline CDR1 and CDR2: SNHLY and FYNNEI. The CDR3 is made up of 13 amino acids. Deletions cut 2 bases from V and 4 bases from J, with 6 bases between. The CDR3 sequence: CASSESVYNEQFF. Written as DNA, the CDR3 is TGTGCCAGCAGTGAATCGGTGTACAATGAGCAGTTCTTC.

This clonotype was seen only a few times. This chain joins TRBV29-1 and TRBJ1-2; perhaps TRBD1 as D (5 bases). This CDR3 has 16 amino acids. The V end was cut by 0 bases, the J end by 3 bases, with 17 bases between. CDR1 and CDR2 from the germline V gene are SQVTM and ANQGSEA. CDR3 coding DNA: TGCAGCGTTGAAGATAGGGGCGACAGTCTCTACTATGGCTACACCTTC. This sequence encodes CSVEDRGDSLYYGYTF.

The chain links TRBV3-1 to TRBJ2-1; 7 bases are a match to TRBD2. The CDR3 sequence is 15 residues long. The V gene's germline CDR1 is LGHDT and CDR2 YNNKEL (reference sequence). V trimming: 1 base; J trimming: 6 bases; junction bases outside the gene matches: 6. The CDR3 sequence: CASSQGAGEGNEQFF. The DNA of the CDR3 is TGTGCCAGCAGCCAAGGGGCGGGAGAGGGCAATGAGCAGTTCTTC.

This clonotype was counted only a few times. The CDR3 nucleotides read TGTGCCAGCAGCCGGACTAGCGGGACCCTCGGGGACATTCAGTACTTC. It codes for CASSRTSGTLGDIQYF. The rearrangement joins TRBV3-1 to TRBJ2-4, with 12 bases identical to TRBD2. V shed 4 bases and J 8 bases; nucleotides not matched to a gene: 9. The CDR3 has 16 amino acids. Germline assignment: CDR1 LGHDT and CDR2 YNNKEL (reference sequence).